The 24 T cell receptor beta chains presented below share a single source sample, sequenced in a study of cytomegalovirus exposure and HLA in healthy donors (dated by TCRdb to the late 2010s). The library was made by the immunoSEQ multiplex PCR assay. TCRdb took over this immuneACCESS table, retaining in-frame rearrangements with V and J assigned. Such tables are incomplete; in checked studies, under half of the missing clones stem from an unresolved V gene, and the remainder is unexplained. Within this sample are some 330,000 clones, with 86% of them counted one time only. The ten largest clones add up to 0.65% to 0.85% of the sample. The specimen sequenced was PBMCs. These receptors were obtained from a woman between 18 and 30 years old in good health and CMV-seronegative.

The gene calls are TRBV7-2 and TRBJ2-1; 8 bases match TRBD2. Germline V gene lookup returns CDR1 SGHTA and CDR2 FQGNSA. This CDR3 is 15 amino acids long. With 7 bases clipped from V and 12 bases from J, the junction kept 17 bases outside the gene matches. The CDR3 DNA reads as TGTGCCAGCACCCCCTCTTCTAGCGGGCCCTCGGGGCAGTTCTTC. It encodes CASTPSSSGPSGQFF.

This clone was found a few times. J is TRBJ2-1 and V is TRBV2; possible D gene TRBD2, 6 bases. The V end was cut by 7 bases, the J end by 9 bases, with 13 bases between. Germline CDR1 reads SNHLY; CDR2 reads FYNNEI. The CDR3 covers 12 residues. CDR3 sequence: CASTLLAAEQFF. CDR3 in DNA: TGTGCCAGCACCCTACTAGCCGCTGAGCAGTTCTTC.

The chain combines TRBV4-3 with TRBJ1-2; D not certain. Germline V gives CDR1 LGHNA, CDR2 YSLEER. The length of the CDR3 is 14 residues. V was cut by 4 bases and J by 1 base, with 10 bases left in between. The CDR3 DNA sequence: TGCGCCAGCAGCCCCAGCCGCGGTAACTATGGCTACACCTTC. It specifies CASSPSRGNYGYTF.

V is TRBV5-4 and J is TRBJ2-7; the match to TRBD2 covers 12 bases. Germline V gene sequence: CDR1 SGHNT, CDR2 YYREEE (reference sequence). V lost 3 bases to trimming and J lost 4 bases; unmatched junction nucleotides: 8. The CDR3 covers 16 residues. Here the CDR3 DNA reads TGTGCCAGCAGCTCGAGGATGACTAGCGGGAGTTACGAGCAGTACTTC. As protein: CASSSRMTSGSYEQYF.

The chain is built from TRBV28 and TRBJ1-1; possibly TRBD1 for D (6 bases). Germline CDR1 MDHEN, CDR2 SYDVKM. This CDR3 contains 12 residues. V lost 7 bases, J lost 4 bases, and 10 bases lay in between. The chain's CDR3 is CASIIQGTEAFF. The CDR3 DNA follows: TGTGCCAGCATTATACAGGGCACTGAAGCTTTCTTT.

V gene TRBV7-9 combines with J gene TRBJ2-1; the D is unclear. V lost 8 bases, J lost 10 bases, and 9 bases lay in between. Germline V gene sequence: CDR1 SEHNR, CDR2 FQNEAQ (reference sequence). The CDR3 runs 10 residues. CDR3 protein: CASARQEQFF. CDR3 sequence (DNA): TGTGCCAGCGCCCGCCAGGAGCAGTTCTTC.

The genes are TRBV4-2 and TRBJ2-7; D is perhaps TRBD1 (5 bases). Between the trimmed V and J ends, which lost 0 bases and 7 bases, there was a span of 13 bases. The CDR3 is 14 amino acids. CDR1 and CDR2 (germline): LGHNA, YNFKEQ. The CDR3 is CASSQDGAGREQYF. Here the CDR3 DNA reads TGTGCCAGCAGCCAAGATGGGGCAGGCCGGGAGCAGTACTTC.

The rearrangement links TRBV29-1 to TRBJ1-2, with 7 bases matching TRBD1. The trim removed 7 bases at V and 8 bases at J, leaving 13 bases unmatched. The CDR3 runs to 13 residues. Germline CDR1 SQVTM, CDR2 ANQGSEA. The CDR3 sequence is CSAGDRDFRGYTF. Written as DNA, the CDR3 is TGCAGCGCCGGTGACAGGGACTTTAGGGGCTACACCTTC.

V usage is TRBV2 and J usage is TRBJ2-2; 10 bases match TRBD2. The germline V gene encodes CDR1 SNHLY and CDR2 FYNNEI. The CDR3 runs to 14 residues. V lost 7 bases and J lost 7; bases outside the gene matches: 6. The CDR3 here is CASITSGTVGELFF. CDR3 DNA sequence: TGTGCCAGCATAACTAGCGGGACAGTCGGGGAGCTGTTTTTT.

The J gene is TRBJ2-5, the V gene TRBV4-3, with D possibly matching TRBD2 (6 bases). Trimming took off 3 bases at V and 2 bases at J, with 13 bases between the two ends. This CDR3 region has 15 residues. Germline CDR1 reads LGHNA; CDR2 reads YSLEER. The CDR3 DNA is TGCGCCAGCAGCCATATACAGGAGGGTCAAGAGACCCAGTACTTC. Encoded protein: CASSHIQEGQETQYF.

CDR3 loop: CASSSGPGGEWELFF. The CDR3 coding sequence is TGTGCCAGCAGCTCGGGCCCAGGGGGAGAATGGGAGCTGTTTTTT. The chain combines TRBV7-2 with TRBJ2-2, with 7 bases lining up with TRBD1. V trimming: 4 bases; J trimming: 9 bases; junction bases outside the gene matches: 11. Germline lookup yields CDR1 SGHTA and CDR2 FQGNSA. This CDR3 is built from 15 residues.

The J gene is TRBJ2-7, the V gene TRBV6-5, with D perhaps matching TRBD1 (5 bases). The CDR3 spans 15 residues. Trimming removed 0 bases from V and 0 bases from J, with 9 bases in between. Per the germline V gene, CDR1 is MNHEY and CDR2 is SVGAGI. This CDR3 is CASSYSTQASYEQYF. CDR3 sequence (DNA): TGTGCCAGCAGTTACTCGACACAGGCCTCCTACGAGCAGTACTTC.

This sequence joins TRBV2 and TRBJ2-3; TRBD2 matches at 7 bases. CDR3 size: 14 residues. Germline V gene data show CDR1 as SNHLY and CDR2 as FYNNEI. V lost 5 bases and J lost 13; bases outside the gene matches: 15. CDR3 DNA: TGTGCCAGCAGTCCCGGGGTCCTAGCGGTTGATGAGTATTTT. It specifies CASSPGVLAVDEYF.

V usage is TRBV5-6 and J usage is TRBJ2-2; 12 bases align to TRBD2. This CDR3 region has 17 residues. V trimming: 0 bases; J trimming: 4 bases; junction bases outside the gene matches: 4. Germline CDR1 reads SGHDT; CDR2 reads YYEEEE. The CDR3 sequence: CASSLETSGSATGELFF. CDR3 nucleotides: TGTGCCAGCAGCTTGGAGACTAGCGGGAGCGCCACCGGGGAGCTGTTTTTT.

The V and J genes are TRBV29-1 and TRBJ1-5; a possible D gene is TRBD1 (6 bases). There are 14 residues in the CDR3. V shed 6 bases and J shed 5 bases, with 17 bases lying between them. CDR1 SQVTM and CDR2 ANQGSEA come from the germline V gene. CDR3 residues: CSVAFTGRDQPQHF. Written as DNA, the CDR3 is TGCAGCGTGGCCTTTACAGGGCGCGATCAGCCCCAGCATTTT.

The chain carries TRBV7-9 and TRBJ2-7, with 10 bases matching TRBD1. The CDR3 length is 15 residues. Losses at the gene ends were 2 bases for V and 6 bases for J; bases not matched to a gene: 7. CDR1 is SEHNR, CDR2 FQNEAQ, per germline (reference sequence). The CDR3 DNA follows: TGTGCCAGCAGCTTAAGCGGGACAGGGGACTTCGAGCAGTACTTC. The encoded protein is CASSLSGTGDFEQYF.

This chain uses TRBV5-1 with TRBJ1-1, with a tentative D call TRBD1 (5 bases). Trimming removed 3 bases at V and 3 bases at J, with 15 bases between. Germline values: CDR1 SGHRS, CDR2 YFSETQ. The CDR3 is 15 residues long. The CDR3 DNA reads as TGCGCCAGCAGCTCAACCGGGGGATCCGACACTGAAGCTTTCTTT. This gives the protein CASSSTGGSDTEAFF. Together with reference TRBV5-1 and TRBJ1-1, the CDR3 gives the full variable domain: KAGVTQTPRYLIKTRGQQVTLSCSPISGHRSVSWYQQTPGQGLQFLFEYFSETQRNKGNFPGRFSGRQFSNSRSEMNVSTLELGDSALYLCASSSTGGSDTEAFFGQGTRLTVV.

Worth noting for this clone: Other DNA sequences within the sample encode an identical CDR3. The chain links TRBV9 to TRBJ2-5, with D perhaps TRBD1 (5 bases). V was clipped by 0 bases and J by 2 bases, with 8 bases between them. The CDR3 consists of 14 residues. Per germline, CDR1 SGDLS and CDR2 YYNGEE. As DNA, the CDR3 is TGTGCCAGCAGCGTAGGGGGCAATCAAGAGACCCAGTACTTC. It yields the protein CASSVGGNQETQYF.

The chain has TRBV6-6 and TRBJ2-3, with TRBD2 matching over 8 bases. Looked up from germline, CDR1 is MNHNY and CDR2 is SVGAGI (reference sequence). The CDR3 consists of 15 residues. Germline trimming cut 5 bases from V and 4 bases from J; bases unmatched to any gene: 8. The CDR3 DNA reads as TGTGCCAGCAGTCTAAGCGGGAGCGGGGCAGATACGCAGTATTTT. This translates into CASSLSGSGADTQYF.

J is TRBJ1-1 and V is TRBV7-9; D not certain. CDR3 length: 14 amino acids. Germline assignment: CDR1 SEHNR and CDR2 FQNEAQ (reference sequence). Trimming shortened V by 5 bases and J by 2 bases, and 12 bases separated the two germline ends. Here the CDR3 reads CASSPLHSNTEAFF. CDR3 in DNA: TGTGCCAGCAGCCCGCTGCACAGCAACACTGAAGCTTTCTTT.

The chain combines TRBV6-6 with TRBJ2-1, with 11 bases matching TRBD2. V trimming: 8 bases; J trimming: 9 bases; junction bases outside the gene matches: 12. There are 15 residues in the CDR3. The V gene's germline CDR1 is MNHNY and CDR2 SVGAGI (reference sequence). CDR3 DNA sequence: TGTGCCAGCGATGGCACTAGCGGGAGTACAGGTGAGCAGTTCTTC. It specifies CASDGTSGSTGEQFF.

This chain connects TRBV7-9 to TRBJ1-5; TRBD1 might be the D (5 bases). Germline CDR1 is SEHNR and CDR2 is FQNEAQ (reference sequence). Trimming stripped 2 bases from V and 9 bases from J, with 8 bases between. There are 12 residues in the CDR3. CDR3 region: CASSLSTVPQHF. The CDR3 bases are TGTGCCAGCAGCTTATCGACAGTGCCCCAGCATTTT.

The chain combines TRBV7-7 with TRBJ2-2; the D gene is possibly TRBD1 (6 bases). CDR1 and CDR2 (germline): SSHAT, FNYEAQ (reference sequence). The CDR3 loop spans 17 amino acids. The V gene lost 7 bases and the J gene lost 3 bases, with 21 bases spanning the gap. CDR3 region: CASTLGAGEGDTGELFF. CDR3 bases: TGTGCCAGCACCCTAGGGGCAGGGGAAGGGGACACCGGGGAGCTGTTTTTT.

This clone was detected once. Other DNA sequences in the same sample also yield this CDR3. The V call is TRBV6-5, the J call TRBJ1-1, with 9 bases that match TRBD1. There are 12 residues in the CDR3. V was clipped by 6 bases and J by 5 bases; unmatched bases: 1. Per the germline V gene, CDR1 is MNHEY and CDR2 is SVGAGI. This CDR3 reads CASRTGGTEAFF. In nucleotides, the CDR3 is TGTGCCAGCAGGACAGGGGGGACTGAAGCTTTCTTT.